This T cell receptor (beta chain) was captured in a study of cytomegalovirus exposure and HLA in healthy donors. For the study at large: Early release data held 80 million to 100 million unique TCRs from HLA-typed donors.

From germline, CDR1 is MGHRA and CDR2 YSYEKL. The V gene end was trimmed by 4 bases and the J gene end by 4 bases; junction bases not matched to a gene: 5. There are 14 residues in the CDR3. Primers: 60 Vbeta forward and 13 Jbeta reverse. Here immunoSEQ multiplex PCR was the method, and the copy in TCRdb shows in-frame clones only, minus some. In the table there are about 120,000 clones, 15% of which are singletons. This clonotype originated in a woman between 18 and 30 years old in good health and CMV-seronegative. Sequencing input: PBMCs. This chain links TRBV4-1 with TRBJ2-7; the match to TRBD1 covers 9 bases. CDR3 in amino acids: CASSLRQGDYEQYF. The CDR3 DNA is TGCGCCAGCAGCCTTAGACAGGGGGATTACGAGCAGTACTTC.